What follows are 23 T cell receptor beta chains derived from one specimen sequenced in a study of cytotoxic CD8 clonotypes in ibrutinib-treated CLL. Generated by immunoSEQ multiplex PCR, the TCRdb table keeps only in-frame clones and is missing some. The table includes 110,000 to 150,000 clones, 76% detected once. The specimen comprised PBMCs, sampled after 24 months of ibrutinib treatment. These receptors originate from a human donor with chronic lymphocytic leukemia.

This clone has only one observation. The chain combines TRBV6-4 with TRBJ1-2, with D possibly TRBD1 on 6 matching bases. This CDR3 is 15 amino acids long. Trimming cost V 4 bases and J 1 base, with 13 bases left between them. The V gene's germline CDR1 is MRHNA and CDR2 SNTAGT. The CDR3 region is CASSALAGDNYGYTF. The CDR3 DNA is TGTGCCAGCAGTGCTCTGGCAGGGGATAACTATGGCTACACCTTC.

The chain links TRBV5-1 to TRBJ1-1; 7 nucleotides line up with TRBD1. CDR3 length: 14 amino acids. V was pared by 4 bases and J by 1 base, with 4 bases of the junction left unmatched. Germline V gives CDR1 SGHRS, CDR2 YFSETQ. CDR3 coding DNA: TGCGCCAGCAGCCAACAGGGGTGGAACACTGAAGCTTTCTTT. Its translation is CASSQQGWNTEAFF.

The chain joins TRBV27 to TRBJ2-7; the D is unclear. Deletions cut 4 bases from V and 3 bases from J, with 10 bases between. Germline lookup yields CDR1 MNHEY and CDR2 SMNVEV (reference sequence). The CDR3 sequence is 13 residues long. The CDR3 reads CASSSGPNYEQYF. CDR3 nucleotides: TGTGCCAGCAGTTCCGGCCCTAACTACGAGCAGTACTTC.

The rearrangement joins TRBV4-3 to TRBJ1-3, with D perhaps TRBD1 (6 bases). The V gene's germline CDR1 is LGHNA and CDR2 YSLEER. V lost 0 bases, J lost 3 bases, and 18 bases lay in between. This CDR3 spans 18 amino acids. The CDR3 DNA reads TGCGCCAGCAGCCAAGAATACGGCGAGGGGGGCCTTGGAAACACCATATATTTT. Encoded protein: CASSQEYGEGGLGNTIYF.

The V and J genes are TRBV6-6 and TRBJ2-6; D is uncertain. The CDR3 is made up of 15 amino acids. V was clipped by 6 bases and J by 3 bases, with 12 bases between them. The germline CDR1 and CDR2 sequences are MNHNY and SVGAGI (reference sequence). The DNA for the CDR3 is TGTGCCAGCAGGCGGCCGGCAGGTGGGGCCAACGTCCTGACTTTC. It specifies CASRRPAGGANVLTF.

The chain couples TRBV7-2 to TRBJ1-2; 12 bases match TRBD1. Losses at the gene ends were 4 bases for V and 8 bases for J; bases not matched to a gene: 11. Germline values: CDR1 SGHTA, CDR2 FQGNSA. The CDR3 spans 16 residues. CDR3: CASSSQGGQGAEGYTF. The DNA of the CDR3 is TGTGCCAGCAGCTCCCAGGGGGGACAGGGGGCGGAAGGCTACACCTTC.

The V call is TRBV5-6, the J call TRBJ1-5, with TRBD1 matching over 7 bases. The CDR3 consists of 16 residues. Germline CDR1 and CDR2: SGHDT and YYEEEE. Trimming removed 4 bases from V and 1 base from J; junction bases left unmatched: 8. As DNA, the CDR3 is TGTGCCAGCAGCAAGACAGGGAGTAAGAGCAATCAGCCCCAGCATTTT. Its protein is CASSKTGSKSNQPQHF.

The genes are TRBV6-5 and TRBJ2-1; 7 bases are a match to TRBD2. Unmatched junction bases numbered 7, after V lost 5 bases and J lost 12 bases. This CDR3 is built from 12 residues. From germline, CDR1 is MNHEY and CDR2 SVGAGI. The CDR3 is CASSTTSGAQFF. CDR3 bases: TGTGCCAGCAGTACCACGAGCGGGGCGCAGTTCTTC.

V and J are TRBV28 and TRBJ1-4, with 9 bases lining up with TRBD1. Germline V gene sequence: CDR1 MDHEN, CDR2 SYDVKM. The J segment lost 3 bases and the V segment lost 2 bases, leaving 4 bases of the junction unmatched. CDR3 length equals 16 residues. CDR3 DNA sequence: TGTGCCAGCAGTTTACTCGGGACAGGGTCTAATGAAAAACTGTTTTTT. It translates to CASSLLGTGSNEKLFF.

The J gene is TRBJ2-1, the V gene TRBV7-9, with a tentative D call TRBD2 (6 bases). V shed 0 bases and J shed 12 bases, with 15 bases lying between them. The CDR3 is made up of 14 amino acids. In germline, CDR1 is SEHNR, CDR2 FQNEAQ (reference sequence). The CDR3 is CASSLADEGRGQFF. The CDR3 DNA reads TGTGCCAGCAGCTTAGCTGATGAGGGGCGGGGGCAGTTCTTC.

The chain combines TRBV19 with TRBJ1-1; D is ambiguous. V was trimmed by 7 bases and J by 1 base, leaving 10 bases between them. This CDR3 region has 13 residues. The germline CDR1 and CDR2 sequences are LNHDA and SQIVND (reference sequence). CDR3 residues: CASMGPRNTEAFF. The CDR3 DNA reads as TGTGCCAGTATGGGCCCCCGGAACACTGAAGCTTTCTTT. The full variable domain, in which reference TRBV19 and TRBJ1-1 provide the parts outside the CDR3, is DGGITQSPKYLFRKEGQNVTLSCEQNLNHDAMYWYRQDPGQGLRLIYYSQIVNDFQKGDIAEGYSVSREKKESFPLTVTSAQKNPTAFYLCASMGPRNTEAFFGQGTRLTVV.

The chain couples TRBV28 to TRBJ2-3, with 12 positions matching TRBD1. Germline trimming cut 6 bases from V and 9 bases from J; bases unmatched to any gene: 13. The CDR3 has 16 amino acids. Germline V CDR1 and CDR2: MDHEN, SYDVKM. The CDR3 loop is CASSLQGQGALRTQYF. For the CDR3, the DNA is TGTGCCAGCAGCCTCCAGGGACAGGGGGCTCTCCGAACGCAGTATTTT.

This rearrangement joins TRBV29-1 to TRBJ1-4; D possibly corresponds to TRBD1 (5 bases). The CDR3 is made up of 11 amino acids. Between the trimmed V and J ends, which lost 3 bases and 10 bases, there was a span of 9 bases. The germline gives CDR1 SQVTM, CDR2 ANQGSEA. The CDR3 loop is CSVDLRGKLFF. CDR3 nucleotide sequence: TGCAGCGTTGATTTAAGGGGAAAACTGTTTTTT.

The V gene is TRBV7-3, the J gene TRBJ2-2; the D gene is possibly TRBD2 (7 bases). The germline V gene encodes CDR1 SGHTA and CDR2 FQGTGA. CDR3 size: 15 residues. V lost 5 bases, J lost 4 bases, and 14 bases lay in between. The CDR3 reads CASSPGGPGTGELFF. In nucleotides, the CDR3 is TGTGCCAGCAGCCCCGGGGGGCCGGGCACCGGGGAGCTGTTTTTT.

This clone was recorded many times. CDR3 residues: CASSQWGDQPQHF. As DNA, the CDR3 is TGCGCCAGCAGCCAATGGGGTGATCAGCCCCAGCATTTT. J is TRBJ1-5 and V is TRBV4-3; D is uncertain. V lost 2 bases, J lost 5 bases, and 7 bases lay in between. The CDR3 is 13 residues long. The germline V gene encodes CDR1 LGHNA and CDR2 YSLEER.

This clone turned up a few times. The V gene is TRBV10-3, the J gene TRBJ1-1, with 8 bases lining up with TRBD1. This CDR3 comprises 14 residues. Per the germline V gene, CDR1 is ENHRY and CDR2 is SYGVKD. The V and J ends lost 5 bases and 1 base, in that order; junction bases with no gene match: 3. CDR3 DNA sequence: TGTGCCATCAGTCGGGGACAGGAGAACACTGAAGCTTTCTTT. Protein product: CAISRGQENTEAFF.

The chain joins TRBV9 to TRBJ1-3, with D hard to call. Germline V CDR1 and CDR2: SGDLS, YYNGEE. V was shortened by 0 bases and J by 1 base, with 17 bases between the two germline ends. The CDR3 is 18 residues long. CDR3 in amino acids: CASSVAGPGSYSGNTIYF. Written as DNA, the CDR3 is TGTGCCAGCAGCGTAGCCGGCCCGGGCAGCTATTCTGGAAACACCATATATTTT.

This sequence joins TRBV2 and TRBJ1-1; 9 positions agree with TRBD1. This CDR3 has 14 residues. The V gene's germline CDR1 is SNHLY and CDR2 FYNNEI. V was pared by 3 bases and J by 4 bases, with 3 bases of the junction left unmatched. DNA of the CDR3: TGTGCCAGCAGTGAGGAGGGACAGGGCACTGAAGCTTTCTTT. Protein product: CASSEEGQGTEAFF.

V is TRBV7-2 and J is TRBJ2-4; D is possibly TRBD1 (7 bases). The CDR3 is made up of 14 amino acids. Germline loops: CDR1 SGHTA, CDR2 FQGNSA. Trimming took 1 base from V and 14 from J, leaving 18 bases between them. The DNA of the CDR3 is TGTGCCAGCAGCTTAGGAGGAGGGGGCGGTGGGGAGTACTTC. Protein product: CASSLGGGGGGEYF.

The CDR3 coding sequence is TGTGCCAGCAGCATTGGGAGCGAGCAGTACTTC. Its translation: CASSIGSEQYF. The genes are TRBV5-5 and TRBJ2-7; weak D call: TRBD2 (5 bases). In germline, CDR1 is SGHKS, CDR2 YYEKEE (reference sequence). This CDR3 region has 11 residues. V was trimmed by 4 bases and J by 6 bases, leaving 8 bases between them.

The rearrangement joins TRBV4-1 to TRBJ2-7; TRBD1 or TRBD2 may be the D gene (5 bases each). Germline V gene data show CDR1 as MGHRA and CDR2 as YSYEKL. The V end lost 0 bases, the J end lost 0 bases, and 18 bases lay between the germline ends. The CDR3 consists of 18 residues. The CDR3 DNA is TGCGCCAGCAGCCAAGATAGTGGGGGAATCGGAGCCTCCTACGAGCAGTACTTC. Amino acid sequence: CASSQDSGGIGASYEQYF.

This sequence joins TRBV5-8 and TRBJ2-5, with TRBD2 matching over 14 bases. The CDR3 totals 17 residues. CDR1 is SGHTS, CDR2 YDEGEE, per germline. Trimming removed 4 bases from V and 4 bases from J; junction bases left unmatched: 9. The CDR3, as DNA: TGTGCCAGCAGCCAGGGACTAGCGGGAGTACGGGTAGAGACCCAGTACTTC. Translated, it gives CASSQGLAGVRVETQYF.

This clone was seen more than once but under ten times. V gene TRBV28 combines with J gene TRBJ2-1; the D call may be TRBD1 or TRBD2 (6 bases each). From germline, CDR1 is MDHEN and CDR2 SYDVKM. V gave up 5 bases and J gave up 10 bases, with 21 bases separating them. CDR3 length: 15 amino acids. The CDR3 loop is CASSTTGGGAREQFF. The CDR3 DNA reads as TGTGCCAGCAGTACGACCGGGGGCGGGGCCCGGGAGCAGTTCTTC.